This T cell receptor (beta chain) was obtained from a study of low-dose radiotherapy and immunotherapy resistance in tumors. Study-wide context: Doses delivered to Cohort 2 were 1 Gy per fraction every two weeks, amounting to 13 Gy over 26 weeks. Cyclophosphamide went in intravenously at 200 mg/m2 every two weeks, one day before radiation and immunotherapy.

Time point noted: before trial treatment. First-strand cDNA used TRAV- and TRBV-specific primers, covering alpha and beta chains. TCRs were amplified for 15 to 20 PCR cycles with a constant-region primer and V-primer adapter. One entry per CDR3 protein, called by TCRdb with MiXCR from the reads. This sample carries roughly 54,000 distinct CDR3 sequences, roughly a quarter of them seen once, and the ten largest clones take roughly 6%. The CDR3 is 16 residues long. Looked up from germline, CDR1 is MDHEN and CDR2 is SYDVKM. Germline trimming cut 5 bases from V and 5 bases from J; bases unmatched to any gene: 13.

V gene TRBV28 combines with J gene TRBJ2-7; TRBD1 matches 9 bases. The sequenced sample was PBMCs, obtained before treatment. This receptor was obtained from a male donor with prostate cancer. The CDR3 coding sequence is TGTGCCAGCAGTCTAGAACCGGGACAGGGTAGCGACGAGCAGTACTTC. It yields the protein CASSLEPGQGSDEQYF.